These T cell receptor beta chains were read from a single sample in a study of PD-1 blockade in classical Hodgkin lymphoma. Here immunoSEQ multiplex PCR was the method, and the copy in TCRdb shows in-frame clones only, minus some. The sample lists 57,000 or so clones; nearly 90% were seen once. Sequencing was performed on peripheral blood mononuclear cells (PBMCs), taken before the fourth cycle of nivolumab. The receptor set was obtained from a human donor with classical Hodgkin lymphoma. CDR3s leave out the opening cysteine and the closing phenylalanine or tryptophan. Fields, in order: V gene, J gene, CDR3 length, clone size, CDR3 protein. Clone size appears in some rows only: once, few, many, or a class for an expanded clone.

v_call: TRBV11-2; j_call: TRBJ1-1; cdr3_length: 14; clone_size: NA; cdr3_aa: ASSLDADDPNTEAF
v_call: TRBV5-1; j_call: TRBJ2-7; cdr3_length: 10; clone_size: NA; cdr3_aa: ASSVGVHEQY
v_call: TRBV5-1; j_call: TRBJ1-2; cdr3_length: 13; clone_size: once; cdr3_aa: ASSLEGDTFYGYT
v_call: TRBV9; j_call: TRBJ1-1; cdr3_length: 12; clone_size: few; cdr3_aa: ASSIGTGLTEAF
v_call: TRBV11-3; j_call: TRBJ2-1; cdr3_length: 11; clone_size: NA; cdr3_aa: ASSQAAGGEQF
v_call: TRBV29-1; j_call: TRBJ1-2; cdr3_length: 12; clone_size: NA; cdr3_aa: SVDPGHTLYGYT
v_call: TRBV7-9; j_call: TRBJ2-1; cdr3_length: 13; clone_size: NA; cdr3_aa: ASSLEGGRGMYPF
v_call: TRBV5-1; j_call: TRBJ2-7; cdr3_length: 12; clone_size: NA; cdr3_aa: ASSLAVFSYEQY
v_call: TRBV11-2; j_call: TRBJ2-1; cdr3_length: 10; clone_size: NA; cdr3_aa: ASSRESGGQF
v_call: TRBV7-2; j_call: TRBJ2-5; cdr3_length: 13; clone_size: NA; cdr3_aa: ASRPGQGVRETQY
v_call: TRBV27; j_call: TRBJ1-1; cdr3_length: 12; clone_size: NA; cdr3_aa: ASSPGTVNTEAF
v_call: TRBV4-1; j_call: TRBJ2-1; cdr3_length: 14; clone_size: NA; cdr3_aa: ASSQRRLDLNNEQF
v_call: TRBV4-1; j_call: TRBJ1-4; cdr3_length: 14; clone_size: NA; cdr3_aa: ASSQGWGGSNEKLF
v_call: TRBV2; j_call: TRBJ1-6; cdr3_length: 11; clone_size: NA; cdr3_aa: AGDRGLNSPLH
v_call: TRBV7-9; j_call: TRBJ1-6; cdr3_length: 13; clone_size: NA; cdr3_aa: ASSLEAGSGSPLH
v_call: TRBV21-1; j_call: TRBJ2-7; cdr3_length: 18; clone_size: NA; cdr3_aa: AQQPCGQVSGGSAGREQY
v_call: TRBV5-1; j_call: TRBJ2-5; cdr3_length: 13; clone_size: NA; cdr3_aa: ASSLDGGPPGTQY